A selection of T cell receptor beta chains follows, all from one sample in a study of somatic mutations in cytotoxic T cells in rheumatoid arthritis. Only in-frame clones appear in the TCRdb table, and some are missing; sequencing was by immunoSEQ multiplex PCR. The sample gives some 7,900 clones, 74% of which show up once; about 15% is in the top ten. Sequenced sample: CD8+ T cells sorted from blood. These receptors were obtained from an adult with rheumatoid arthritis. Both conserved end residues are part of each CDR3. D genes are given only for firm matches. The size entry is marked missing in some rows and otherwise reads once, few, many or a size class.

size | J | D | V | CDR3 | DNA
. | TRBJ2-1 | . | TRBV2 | CASVASYNYNEQFF | TGTGCCAGCGTGGCTAGCTATAACTACAATGAGCAGTTCTTC
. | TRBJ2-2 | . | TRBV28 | CASSFIPAGELFF | TGTGCCAGCAGTTTTATTCCGGCCGGGGAGCTGTTTTTT
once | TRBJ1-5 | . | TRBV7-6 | CASSLEVGQPQHF | TGTGCCAGCAGCTTAGAAGTCGGCCAGCCCCAGCATTTT
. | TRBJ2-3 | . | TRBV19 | CASTGSDTQYF | TGTGCCAGTACAGGGTCAGATACGCAGTATTTT
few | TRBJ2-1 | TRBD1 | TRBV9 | CASSPWTGGTYNEQFF | TGTGCCAGCAGCCCCTGGACAGGGGGGACCTACAATGAGCAGTTCTTC
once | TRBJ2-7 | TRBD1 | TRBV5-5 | CASSLPRDRVSYEQYF | TGTGCCAGCAGTTTACCCCGGGACAGGGTGTCCTACGAGCAGTACTTC
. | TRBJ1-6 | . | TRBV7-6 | CASSLDNYNSPLHF | TGTGCCAGCAGCTTAGATAACTATAATTCACCCCTCCACTTT
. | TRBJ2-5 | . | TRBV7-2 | CASSGVEDWTQYF | TGTGCCAGCAGCGGGGTTGAGGACTGGACCCAGTACTTC
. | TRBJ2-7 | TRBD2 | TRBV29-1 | CSVVSGRPEQYF | TGCAGCGTTGTTAGCGGGAGGCCCGAGCAGTACTTC
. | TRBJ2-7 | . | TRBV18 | CASSPDSAYEQYF | TGTGCCAGCTCACCCGACAGCGCCTACGAGCAGTACTTC
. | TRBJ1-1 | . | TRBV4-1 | CASTLGGNTEAFF | TGCGCCAGCACTTTAGGGGGAAACACTGAAGCTTTCTTT
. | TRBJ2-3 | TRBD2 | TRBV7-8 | CASSAGGGDTQYF | TGTGCCAGCAGCGCCGGGGGGGGAGATACGCAGTATTTT
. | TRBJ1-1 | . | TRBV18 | CASSPPRQVNTEAFF | TGTGCCAGCTCACCACCAAGGCAGGTGAACACTGAAGCTTTCTTT
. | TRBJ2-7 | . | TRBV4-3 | CASSQDSAGEQYF | TGCGCCAGCAGCCAAGATTCGGCGGGCGAGCAGTACTTC
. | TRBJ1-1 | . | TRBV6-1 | CASSRLVETTEAFF | TGTGCCAGCAGCCGGTTGGTGGAGACGACTGAAGCTTTCTTT
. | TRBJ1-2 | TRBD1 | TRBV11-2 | CASSRYPLGQGADGYTF | TGTGCCAGCAGCCGTTATCCCCTGGGACAGGGGGCTGATGGCTACACCTTC
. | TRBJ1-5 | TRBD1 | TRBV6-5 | CASRPGGGSNQPQHF | TGTGCCAGCAGGCCAGGGGGCGGAAGCAATCAGCCCCAGCATTTT
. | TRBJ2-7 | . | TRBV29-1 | CSVEEVVGEQYF | TGCAGCGTTGAAGAAGTCGTTGGCGAGCAGTACTTC
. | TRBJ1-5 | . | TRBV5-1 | CASSLEGGNQPQHF | TGCGCCAGCAGCTTAGAGGGCGGCAATCAGCCCCAGCATTTT
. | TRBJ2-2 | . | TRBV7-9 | CASSLPIGVVRNTGELFF | TGTGCCAGCAGCCTCCCTATCGGAGTAGTCCGAAACACCGGGGAGCTGTTTTTT
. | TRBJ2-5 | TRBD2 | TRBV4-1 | CASSQGEAGVLETQYF | TGCGCCAGCAGCCAGGGTGAAGCGGGGGTTCTTGAGACCCAGTACTTC
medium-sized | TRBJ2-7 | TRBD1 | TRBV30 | CAWQGQHSSYEQYF | TGTGCCTGGCAGGGACAGCACAGCTCCTACGAGCAGTACTTC
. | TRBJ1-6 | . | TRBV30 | CAWKEGSPLHF | TGTGCCTGGAAAGAAGGATCACCCCTCCACTTT
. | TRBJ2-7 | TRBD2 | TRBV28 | CASSVIPGLARYEQYF | TGTGCCAGCAGTGTAATACCGGGACTAGCGCGCTACGAGCAGTACTTC
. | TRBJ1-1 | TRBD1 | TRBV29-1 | CSATGIGGLHTEAFF | TGCAGCGCTACCGGCATAGGGGGCCTACACACTGAAGCTTTCTTT
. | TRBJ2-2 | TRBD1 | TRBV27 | CASSFQGAAENTGELFF | TGTGCCAGCAGTTTCCAGGGGGCCGCTGAGAACACCGGGGAGCTGTTTTTT
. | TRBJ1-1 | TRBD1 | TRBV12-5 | CASGLVRRDRGLNTEAFF | TGTGCTAGTGGTTTGGTACGGCGGGACAGAGGACTGAACACTGAAGCTTTCTTT
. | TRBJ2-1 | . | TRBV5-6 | CASSLVYNEQFF | TGTGCCAGCAGCTTGGTTTACAATGAGCAGTTCTTC
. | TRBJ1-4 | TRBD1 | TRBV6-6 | CASSYPGGTGGEKLFF | TGTGCCAGCAGTTACCCAGGCGGGACAGGGGGCGAAAAACTGTTTTTT
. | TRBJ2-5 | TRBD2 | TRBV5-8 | CASSFLAGADQETQYF | TGTGCCAGCAGCTTCCTAGCGGGAGCTGACCAAGAGACCCAGTACTTC
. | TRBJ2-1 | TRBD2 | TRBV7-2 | CASSPIASGAREQFF | TGTGCCAGCAGCCCGATAGCTAGCGGGGCCCGGGAGCAGTTCTTC
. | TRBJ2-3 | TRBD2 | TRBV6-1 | CASSELAGGPDTQYF | TGTGCCAGCAGTGAACTAGCGGGAGGGCCAGATACGCAGTATTTT
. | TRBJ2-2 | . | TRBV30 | CAWSWMDRNTGELFF | TGTGCCTGGAGTTGGATGGACAGGAACACCGGGGAGCTGTTTTTT
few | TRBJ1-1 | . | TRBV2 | CASTESAMNTEAFF | TGTGCCAGCACGGAATCAGCCATGAACACTGAAGCTTTCTTT
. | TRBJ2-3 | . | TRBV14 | CASRNLSGLLTDTQYF | TGTGCCAGCAGAAATTTAAGCGGACTCCTCACAGATACGCAGTATTTT
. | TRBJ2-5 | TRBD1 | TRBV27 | CASSLYTQGATDEQYF | TGTGCCAGCAGTTTATACACACAGGGGGCAACGGATGAGCAGTACTTC
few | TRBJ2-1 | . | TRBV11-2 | CASTAGNEQFF | TGTGCCAGCACCGCGGGGAATGAGCAGTTCTTC
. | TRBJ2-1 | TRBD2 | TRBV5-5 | CASSSVFGGSYNEQFF | TGTGCCAGCAGCTCCGTTTTCGGGGGGTCCTACAATGAGCAGTTCTTC
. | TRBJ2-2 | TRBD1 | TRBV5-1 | CASSWTGSTGELFF | TGCGCCAGCAGCTGGACAGGGAGCACCGGGGAGCTGTTTTTT
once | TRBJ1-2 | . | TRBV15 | CATSSQVVGGYGYTF | TGTGCCACCAGCAGCCAAGTAGTTGGCGGCTATGGCTACACCTTC
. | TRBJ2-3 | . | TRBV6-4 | CASSDSRGTTDTQYF | TGTGCCAGCAGTGACTCTCGAGGGACCACAGATACGCAGTATTTT
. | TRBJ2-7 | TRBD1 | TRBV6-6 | CASSATGAEYEQYF | TGTGCCAGCAGTGCGACAGGGGCCGAATACGAGCAGTACTTC
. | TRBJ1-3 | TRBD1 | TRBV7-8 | CASSLGTGSGNTIYF | TGTGCCAGCAGCTTAGGGACAGGGAGTGGAAACACCATATATTTT